This is a list of T cell receptor beta chains from one sample in a study of T cell repertoires in cytomegalovirus infection. Using its own MiXCR run on the reads, TCRdb lists one record per CDR3 protein. This sample has hundreds of thousands of distinct CDR3 sequences; about 11% occur once, and the top ten carry roughly 10%. Sequenced material: PBMCs. The receptors derive from a human donor in good health (CMV status not recorded). Some clones in this sample may be carry-over from other donors' samples. CDR3s include the opening cysteine and the closing phenylalanine or tryptophan. The D gene is left open where the match is weak. Size is stated for part of the rows, as once, few or many counts, or as a class when the clone is expanded.

TRBV29-1	.	TRBJ1-2	TRBD1	TGCAGCGACTGGGGGACAGTTGGTCGCTACACCTTC	CSDWGTVGRYTF
TRBV2	few	TRBJ1-1	.	TGTGCCAGCAGTGTATATTTGGGTCGGGGGAACACTGAAGCTTTCTTT	CASSVYLGRGNTEAFF
TRBV20-1	.	TRBJ1-4	TRBD1	TGCAGTGCTAGAGGGGACAGGGTTGAAAAACTGTTTTTT	CSARGDRVEKLFF
TRBV5-6	many	TRBJ2-1	.	TGTGCCAGCATGCGGTCTTCTGGAATCGAGCAGTTCTTC	CASMRSSGIEQFF
TRBV27	many	TRBJ2-1	TRBD2	TGTGCCAGCAGTCCTTCCTTCGGTGCGGGGGGCTTGGGAAATGAGCAGTTCTTC	CASSPSFGAGGLGNEQFF
TRBV11-2	many	TRBJ1-1	TRBD1	TGTGCCAGCAGCTCCGGCCGGGACAGGGGCACTGAAGCTTTCTTT	CASSSGRDRGTEAFF
TRBV7-3	many	TRBJ2-1	TRBD2	TGTGCCAGCAGCCTCAAGCGGGGGGGAAGGAATGAGCAGTTCTTC	CASSLKRGGRNEQFF
TRBV29-1	.	TRBJ1-2	TRBD1	TGCAGCGTCGGGACAGGGAACTATGGCTACACCTTC	CSVGTGNYGYTF
TRBV6-5	.	TRBJ1-3	.	TGTGCCAGCAGAACAGGGGGAAACACCATATATTTT	CASRTGGNTIYF
TRBV10-3	few	TRBJ1-2	TRBD1	TGTGCCATCAGTGAGACGGACAGGGGGACCTATGGCTACACCTTC	CAISETDRGTYGYTF
TRBV5-6	.	TRBJ2-4	TRBD1	TGTGCCAGCAGCTTTGGACGTCCCGGGACAGGGCTAGCCAAAAACATTCAGTACTTC	CASSFGRPGTGLAKNIQYF
TRBV6-1	many	TRBJ1-1	.	TGTGCCACCTACGAAGGGGGCACTGAAGCTTTCTTT	CATYEGGTEAFF
TRBV7-6	many	TRBJ1-4	.	TGTGCCAGCAGCTTATCCGGGGGAGCTAATGAAAAACTGTTTTTT	CASSLSGGANEKLFF
TRBV10-3	.	TRBJ2-7	TRBD2	TGTGCCATCAGTGAGTCTACTAGCGGGAGCTACGAGCAGTACTTC	CAISESTSGSYEQYF
TRBV28	many	TRBJ1-1	.	TGTGCCAGCGGCCCATGGAACACTGAAGCTTTCTTT	CASGPWNTEAFF
TRBV20-1	few	TRBJ2-7	.	TGCAGTGCCACAACAGGGATCCAGTACGAGCAGTACTTC	CSATTGIQYEQYF
TRBV20-1	few	TRBJ1-1	.	TGCAGTGCTAGTGGCAGGGAATGGGTCGGCGATGAAGCTTTCTTT	CSASGREWVGDEAFF
TRBV7-9	many	TRBJ1-2	.	TGTGCCAGCAGCTTAGGGGGGTTTAGCGGCTACACCTTC	CASSLGGFSGYTF
TRBV10-2	many	TRBJ1-1	.	TGCGCCAGCAGTGATCCAGCAGGGGTGAACACTGAAGCTTTCTTT	CASSDPAGVNTEAFF
TRBV10-3	.	TRBJ2-1	.	TGTGCCACCCAGGGTGGTTCCTACAATGAGCAGTTCTTC	CATQGGSYNEQFF
TRBV6-6	many	TRBJ2-7	TRBD1	TGTGCCAGCAGTCACCGGGACAGGGTCGGCTACGAGCAGTACTTC	CASSHRDRVGYEQYF
TRBV19	many	TRBJ2-7	.	TGTGCCAGTAGCCAAAGAGGGGACACCTCCTACGAGCAGTACTTC	CASSQRGDTSYEQYF
TRBV7-9	.	TRBJ1-3	TRBD1	TGTGCCAGCAGCCTGACAGGGTCTGGAAACGCCATATATTTT	CASSLTGSGNAIYF
TRBV28	many	TRBJ2-3	.	TGTGCCATCGAGACGGGGGATTGGACAGATACGCAGTATTTT	CAIETGDWTDTQYF
TRBV6-6	many	TRBJ2-7	TRBD2	TGTGCCAGCAGCACCCCCTTGAGGGCTAGCGGGAGTTACGAGCAGTACTTC	CASSTPLRASGSYEQYF
TRBV15	few	TRBJ1-5	.	TGTGCCACCAGCAGATCGGGACCGCCCAATCAGCCCCAGCATTTT	CATSRSGPPNQPQHF
TRBV7-3	many	TRBJ2-5	TRBD2	TGTGCCAGCAGCTTTGGCGGGGGGCCCCAAGAGACCCAGTACTTC	CASSFGGGPQETQYF
TRBV18	many	TRBJ2-7	.	TGTGCCAGCTCACTCCGGACAAGGGGCTACGAGCAGTACTTC	CASSLRTRGYEQYF
TRBV20-1	.	TRBJ1-1	.	TGCAGTGCTTTCGACAGGCTGGAAACTTGGGACACTGAAGCTTTCTTT	CSAFDRLETWDTEAFF
TRBV2	few	TRBJ1-4	TRBD1	TGTGCCAGCAGTAAAATCGGACAGGGAAATGAAAAACTGTTTTTT	CASSKIGQGNEKLFF
TRBV6-1	many	TRBJ1-1	TRBD1	TGTGCCAGCAGTACTGAGAGAAGGGGGCTCGTCGTTGAAGCTTTCTTT	CASSTERRGLVVEAFF
TRBV5-8	many	TRBJ1-5	TRBD1	TGTGCCAGCAGCGACGGACAGGTCAATCAGCCCCAGCATTTT	CASSDGQVNQPQHF
TRBV12-3/TRBV12-4	many	TRBJ2-7	TRBD2	TGTGCCAGCAGTTTAAGGGGAGGGCAGGAGGGCCACGAGCAGTACTTC	CASSLRGGQEGHEQYF
TRBV6-5	many	TRBJ1-2	.	TGTGCCAGCAGTTACGGGGTGGACTATGGCTACACCTTC	CASSYGVDYGYTF
TRBV27	few	TRBJ2-7	.	TGTGCCAGCAGTTTATATGGTCCCTACGAGCAGTACTTC	CASSLYGPYEQYF
TRBV7-3	many	TRBJ2-2	TRBD2	TGTGCCAGCACTAGCGGGGGGACCGGGGAGCTGTTTTTT	CASTSGGTGELFF
TRBV7-6	many	TRBJ2-1	TRBD2	TGTGCCAGCAGCCCGACTAGCGGGAGAGGCAATGAGCAGTTCTTC	CASSPTSGRGNEQFF
TRBV9	few	TRBJ2-7	TRBD1	TGTGCCAGCAGCGCCTCCGGGACAGGGGGCAACGAGCAGTACTTC	CASSASGTGGNEQYF
TRBV9	.	TRBJ1-5	.	TGTGCCAGCAGCGTGCAGGGCGATCAGCCCCAGCATTTT	CASSVQGDQPQHF
TRBV27	many	TRBJ1-2	.	TGTGCCAGCAGTGTGGGTAGAGGGGGTGGCTACACCTTC	CASSVGRGGGYTF
TRBV29-1	.	TRBJ2-2	TRBD2	TGCAGCGTGATCCTAGCGGGAGGCACCGGGGAGCTGTTTTTT	CSVILAGGTGELFF
TRBV7-9	many	TRBJ1-1	.	TGTGCCAGCACCTCCGCACAGGGAATGAACACTGAAGCTTTCTTT	CASTSAQGMNTEAFF
TRBV19	many	TRBJ1-3	.	TGTGCCAGTACCACAGGATTCGGAAACACCATATATTTT	CASTTGFGNTIYF
TRBV5-1	many	TRBJ2-6	.	TGCGCCAGCAGCTGGGACAACCCCGGGGCCAACGTCCTGACTTTC	CASSWDNPGANVLTF
TRBV7-2	many	TRBJ2-7	TRBD2	TGTGCCAGCAGCTTCGGGACTAGCGGGGCACTTTTGGAGCAGTACTTC	CASSFGTSGALLEQYF